The clone carrying this TCR beta chain was picked up many times. It was RNA transcripts that yielded the amplified TCR beta CDR3 regions. The HTBI primer set was used in a first-round RT-PCR of the TCR CDR3. TCRdb reprocessed the multiplex PCR reads with MiXCR, giving one entry per CDR3 protein. The sample has about 560,000 distinct CDR3 sequences, 15% to 19% seen once; the top ten hold about 7%. This sample stems from a study of T cells in Graves' hyperthyroidism and ophthalmopathy. V dropped 2 bases and J dropped 4; count of bases not matched to a gene: 4. This CDR3 has 15 residues. The V call is TRBV12-3 or TRBV12-4, the J call TRBJ2-3; 9 nucleotides agree with TRBD2. This receptor was identified in a woman under 40 with Graves' hyperthyroidism. Material: blood. The CDR3 region is CASSLSSGNPDTQYF. DNA of the CDR3: TGTGCCAGCAGTTTATCTAGCGGGAATCCAGATACGCAGTATTTT.